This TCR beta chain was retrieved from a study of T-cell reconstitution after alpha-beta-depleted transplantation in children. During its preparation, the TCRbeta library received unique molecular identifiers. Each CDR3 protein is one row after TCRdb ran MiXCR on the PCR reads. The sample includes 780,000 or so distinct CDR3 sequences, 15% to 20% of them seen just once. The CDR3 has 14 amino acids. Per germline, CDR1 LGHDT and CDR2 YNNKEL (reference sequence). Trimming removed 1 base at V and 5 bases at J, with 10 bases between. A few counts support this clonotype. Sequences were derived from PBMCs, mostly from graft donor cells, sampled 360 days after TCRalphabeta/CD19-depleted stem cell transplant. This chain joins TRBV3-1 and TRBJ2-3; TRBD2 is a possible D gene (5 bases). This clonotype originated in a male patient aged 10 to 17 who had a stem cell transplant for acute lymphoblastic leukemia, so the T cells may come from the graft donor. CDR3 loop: CASSQVLTKDTQYF. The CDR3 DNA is TGTGCCAGCAGCCAAGTCTTGACTAAAGATACGCAGTATTTT.